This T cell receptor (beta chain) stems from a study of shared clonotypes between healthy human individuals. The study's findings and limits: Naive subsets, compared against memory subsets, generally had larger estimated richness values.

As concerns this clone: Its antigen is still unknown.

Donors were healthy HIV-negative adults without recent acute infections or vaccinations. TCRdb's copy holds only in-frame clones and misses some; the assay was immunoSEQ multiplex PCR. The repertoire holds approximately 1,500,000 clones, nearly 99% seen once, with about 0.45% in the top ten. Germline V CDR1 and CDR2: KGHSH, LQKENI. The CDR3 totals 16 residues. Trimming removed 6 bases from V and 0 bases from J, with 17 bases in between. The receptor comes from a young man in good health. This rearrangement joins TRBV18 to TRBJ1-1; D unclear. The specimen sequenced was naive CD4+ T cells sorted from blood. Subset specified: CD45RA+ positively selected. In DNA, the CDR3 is TGTGCCAGCTCCCCCCTAGATTGGGGTATGAACACTGAAGCTTTCTTT. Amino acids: CASSPLDWGMNTEAFF.